This T cell receptor beta chain was identified in a study of T cell repertoires in cytomegalovirus infection. At the level of the study: In the study, CMV epitopes included recently identified HLA-C-restricted and well-studied HLA-B-restricted ones. General observations from the study: CMV-specific TCR beta clonotypes restricted by HLA-C were the ones dominating the ex vivo response. Public TCR beta family frequency separated CMV-and-HLA carriers, including in an independent cohort.

MiXCR, run by TCRdb on the reads, gives a single entry per CDR3 protein. The sample contains approximately 990,000 distinct CDR3 sequences, roughly a third of which appear only once. As regards this clonotype: Its antigen is undetermined.

The sequence was obtained from a human donor in good health (CMV status not recorded). Some clones in this sample may be carry-over from other donors' samples. The starting material was cultured CD8+ T cells from PBMCs, obtained from culture after CMV antigen stimulation.

CDR3 sequence reads: CASAQGRRNEQFF. Written as DNA, the CDR3 is TGTGCTAGTGCGCAGGGCCGACGCAATGAGCAGTTCTTC. V and J are TRBV12-5 and TRBJ2-1, with a tentative D call TRBD1 (5 bases). There are 13 residues in the CDR3. The V gene lost 7 bases and the J gene lost 6 bases, with 13 bases spanning the gap. The V gene's germline CDR1 is LGHNT and CDR2 FRNRAP. Together with reference TRBV12-5 and TRBJ2-1, the CDR3 gives the full variable domain: DARVTQTPRHKVTEMGQEVTMRCQPILGHNTVFWYRQTMMQGLELLAYFRNRAPLDDSGMPKDRFSAEMPDATLATLKIQPSEPRDSAVYFCASAQGRRNEQFFGPGTRLTVL.